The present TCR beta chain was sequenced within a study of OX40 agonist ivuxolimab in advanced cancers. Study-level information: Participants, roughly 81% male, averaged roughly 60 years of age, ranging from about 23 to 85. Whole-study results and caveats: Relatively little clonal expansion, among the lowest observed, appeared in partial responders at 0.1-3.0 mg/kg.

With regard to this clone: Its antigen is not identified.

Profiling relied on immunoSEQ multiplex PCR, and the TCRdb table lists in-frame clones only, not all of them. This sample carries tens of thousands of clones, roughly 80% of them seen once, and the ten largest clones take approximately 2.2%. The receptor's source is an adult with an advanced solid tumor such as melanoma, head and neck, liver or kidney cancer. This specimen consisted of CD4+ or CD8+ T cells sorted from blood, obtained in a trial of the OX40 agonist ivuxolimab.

CDR3 sequence: CASSQGIEQYF. The DNA for the CDR3 is TGTGCCAGCAGCCAAGGCATCGAGCAGTACTTC. V and J are TRBV14 and TRBJ2-7; D is undetermined. Germline V CDR1 and CDR2: SGHDN, FVKESK. There are 11 residues in the CDR3. The V and J ends lost 1 base and 6 bases respectively, with 4 bases between them.